This TCR delta chain comes out of a study of delta chain sequences of gamma delta T cells (dated by TCRdb to 2015 to 2018). Judged by its sample share, this clone qualifies as large (0.1 to 1%). The antigen it recognizes is unknown. It has no much larger one-base neighbor in the sample; base qualities were not kept. The germline V gene gives CDR1 as GEAIGNYY and CDR2 as EKD. The junction shows trimming of 3 bases on V and 0 bases on J, plus 10 bases between the germline ends. The CDR3 measures 14 amino acids from cysteine to phenylalanine. Here the CDR3 DNA is all that survives: 42 bases in frame from base 1. Library preparation was by 5' RACE. Sequencing was performed on an Illumina MiSeq. TCRdb reran clone calling on the public reads with CATT; rows sharing one DNA sequence were then combined. The sample includes some 450 delta-chain clones, with approximately 44% observed a single time. 20% to 25% of the sample rests with the top ten.

The sequenced sample was either unsorted cells or a sorted T cell fraction (not recorded which). This TCR came from a human donor in good health. The rearrangement combines TRDV2 with TRDJ1; the D segment could be TRDD3, given 6 matching bases. The sequence in DNA is TGTGCCTGTGACTTGACTGGGTACACCGATAAACTCATCTTT. This sequence encodes CACDLTGYTDKLIF.